This T cell receptor beta chain was retrieved from a study of blood T cell repertoires in COVID-19 (TCRdb year 2020). The study in broad terms: Samples from collaborators originated in the United States, Italy and Spain and spanned both the acute and convalescent phases of COVID-19. Samples were obtained from the ongoing ImmuneRACE study (first 160 participants) and from over a thousand subjects provided by 6 global collaborators. A freely available public database, intended as a resource for researchers studying the immune response to SARS-CoV-2, is where the repertoires were released. Nearly every sample came with metadata listing a de-identified subject ID, COVID-19 status, age in years and sex. The prospective study material was composed of cDNA or gDNA derived from T cells, B-cell-depleted T cells, or PBMCs. Subjects who had been exposed to COVID-19, were actively infected with it, or had recovered from it provided the deeply sampled blood TCRbeta repertoires that made up the dataset. Where available, HLA class I and class II types were obtained from metadata supplied by the sample provider rather than from assay-based typing.

As for this clone: What antigen it recognizes has not been identified. No clone much larger than this one lies a single base away; base qualities are absent.

TCRbeta CDR3 regions were amplified from genomic DNA by means of the immunoSEQ Assay, a bias-controlled multiplex PCR. The study's own analysis went as follows. Nucleated cell counts per sample were estimated from amplification of reference gene primers within the assay. To quantify the absolute abundance of each unique TCRbeta CDR3 rearrangement, sequence reads were collapsed and filtered. For each sample, productive Simpson clonality was calculated by taking the square root of Simpson's diversity index across productive rearrangements. The source is immuneACCESS, and TCRdb retained only in-frame sequences with V and J called. Part of the clones is not carried over; for the studies checked, unresolved V genes explain less than half of this, and the remainder is unexplained. Clone size and the V and J calls come from that table; the DNA yielded D and trimming. The sample includes roughly 130,000 clones, with more than 75% observed a single time. The ten largest clonotypes hold 3% to 4% of the sample.

The full study reports these points: The amount of clinical and demographic metadata varied by source and participant and was provided uncurated.

The collaborating institutions used their own protocols to collect whole blood in K2EDTA tubes. For TCRbeta analysis, collaborator samples were shipped as frozen whole blood, as isolated PBMCs, or as DNA extracted from either sample type. The V end gives up 2 bases and the J end 2 bases, leaving 5 bases in the junction not matched to a gene. The CDR3 runs 15 amino acids, cysteine and phenylalanine included. Kept here is only the CDR3 DNA, which spans 45 bases and is read in frame from base 1. From a lookup of the germline V gene (reference sequence), CDR1 and CDR2 are MNHEY and SMNVEV. The rearranged segments are TRBV27 and TRBJ1-1; a stretch of 7 junction bases matches TRBD1. The TCR sequence derives from a woman aged 60-75 years with acute or convalescent COVID-19. Sample: peripheral blood. At the DNA level, the sequence is TGTGCCAGCAGTTTAGTCGGGACAGTAAACACTGAAGCTTTCTTT. Translated, this gives CASSLVGTVNTEAFF.